The 25 T cell receptor beta chains below all came from one sample that was sequenced in a study of PD-L1 blockade in urothelial cancer. Sequencing was performed with immunoSEQ multiplex PCR; in TCRdb, only in-frame clones are kept and a portion is missing. The sample has approximately 65,000 clones; roughly nine tenths are singletons. The input for sequencing was PBMCs, taken around atezolizumab (anti-PD-L1) treatment. Every receptor here comes from a man in his 60s with urothelial cancer.

V is TRBV5-6 and J is TRBJ1-2; no clear D gene. CDR1 SGHDT and CDR2 YYEEEE come from the germline V gene. Trimming took 5 bases from V and 3 from J, leaving 5 bases between them. CDR3 length equals 11 residues. CDR3 sequence reads: CASSSYYGYTF. CDR3 DNA sequence: TGTGCCAGCAGTTCATACTATGGCTACACCTTC.

V is TRBV21-1 and J is TRBJ1-2; TRBD1 is the table's D call, not checked against the DNA. TRBV21-1 constitutes a pseudogene. This CDR3 is 17 amino acids long. This chain's CDR3 is CASSKRARTGRNYGYTF. The CDR3 DNA reads TGTGCCAGCAGCAAAAGGGCAAGGACAGGGCGGAACTATGGCTACACCTTC.

The chain's CDR3 is CADTLALAGDQETQYF. Written as DNA, the CDR3 is TGTGCCGACACCTTGGCCCTAGCGGGAGATCAGGAGACCCAGTACTTC. The genes are TRBV7-9 and TRBJ2-5, with 10 bases that match TRBD2. The CDR3 runs 16 residues. CDR1 SEHNR and CDR2 FQNEAQ come from the germline V gene (reference sequence). V was pared by 11 bases and J by 5 bases, with 17 bases of the junction left unmatched.

The J gene is TRBJ2-1, the V gene TRBV7-9; D gene ambiguous. Germline values: CDR1 SEHNR, CDR2 FQNEAQ (reference sequence). The CDR3 extends over 11 amino acids. Trimming removed 5 bases at V and 8 bases at J, with 7 bases between. The CDR3 here is CASSVTDEQFF. The CDR3 DNA sequence: TGTGCCAGCAGCGTTACAGATGAGCAGTTCTTC.

V usage is TRBV19 and J usage is TRBJ2-7, with 10 positions matching TRBD1. V lost 6 bases to trimming and J lost 0 bases; unmatched junction nucleotides: 5. CDR3 size: 15 residues. Per the germline V gene, CDR1 is LNHDA and CDR2 is SQIVND (reference sequence). Here the CDR3 DNA reads TGTGCCAGTAGCTCCGGGACAGGGGTCTCCTACGAGCAGTACTTC. Translation: CASSSGTGVSYEQYF.

The chain is built from TRBV5-1 and TRBJ1-5; D remains unclear. Germline lookup yields CDR1 SGHRS and CDR2 YFSETQ. The V end was cut by 0 bases, the J end by 2 bases, with 6 bases between. This CDR3 has 14 amino acids. The CDR3 sequence: CASSLDSGNQPQHF. DNA for the CDR3: TGCGCCAGCAGCTTGGACAGTGGCAATCAGCCCCAGCATTTT.

The rearrangement joins TRBV6-1 to TRBJ2-7; a possible D gene is TRBD2 (7 bases). V lost 6 bases and J lost 4, with 13 bases in between. This CDR3 is built from 13 residues. Germline V gives CDR1 MNHNS, CDR2 SASEGT. The CDR3 sequence is CASRPGGRYEQYF. CDR3 nucleotide sequence: TGTGCCAGCAGACCGGGGGGCCGATACGAGCAGTACTTC.

The chain has TRBV6-1 and TRBJ2-7, with 9 bases fitting TRBD1. The CDR3 covers 14 residues. Trimming cost V 8 bases and J 3 bases; bases outside gene matches: 8. Germline V gene data show CDR1 as MNHNS and CDR2 as SASEGT. The CDR3 sequence is CASRFWTGDYEQYF. The DNA for the CDR3 is TGTGCCAGCCGGTTTTGGACAGGGGACTACGAGCAGTACTTC.

This chain joins TRBV5-1 and TRBJ2-3; 7 nucleotides agree with TRBD1. The CDR3 has 14 amino acids. Germline assignment: CDR1 SGHRS and CDR2 YFSETQ. The V and J ends lost 3 bases and 5 bases, in that order; junction bases with no gene match: 6. This CDR3 reads CASSSGTVGDTQYF. In DNA, the CDR3 is TGCGCCAGCAGCTCCGGGACAGTGGGAGATACGCAGTATTTT.

The chain recombines TRBV9 with TRBJ1-4; unclear D gene. Germline lookup yields CDR1 SGDLS and CDR2 YYNGEE. Between the trimmed V and J ends, which lost 4 bases and 4 bases, there was a span of 14 bases. The CDR3 loop spans 15 amino acids. The CDR3 loop reads CASSPTSGYNEKLFF. In nucleotides, the CDR3 is TGTGCCAGCAGCCCTACGAGCGGATATAATGAAAAACTGTTTTTT.

This sequence joins TRBV30 and TRBJ1-1; TRBD1 is a possible D gene (5 bases). Germline-derived CDR1 and CDR2 are GTSNPN and SVGIG (reference sequence). The CDR3 loop spans 13 amino acids. The V end lost 0 bases, the J end lost 3 bases, and 8 bases lay between the germline ends. In nucleotides, the CDR3 is TGTGCCTGGAGTGTCAGGGTAGACACTGAAGCTTTCTTT. Translation gives CAWSVRVDTEAFF.

J is TRBJ1-4 and V is TRBV18; no clear D gene. The CDR3 loop spans 14 amino acids. V was cut by 3 bases and J by 8 bases, with 13 bases left in between. Germline V gene lookup returns CDR1 KGHSH and CDR2 LQKENI. The DNA of the CDR3 is TGTGCCAGCTCACCTTCAACCGGCGGGGAAAAACTGTTTTTT. Protein sequence: CASSPSTGGEKLFF. Full variable domain (missing parts from reference TRBV18 and TRBJ1-4): NAGVMQNPRHLVRRRGQEARLRCSPMKGHSHVYWYRQLPEEGLKFMVYLQKENIIDESGMPKERFSAEFPKEGPSILRIQQVVRGDSAAYFCASSPSTGGEKLFFGSGTQLSVL.

This chain connects TRBV14 to TRBJ1-2, with a weak D call TRBD1 (6 bases). V lost 0 bases and J 1 base, leaving 9 bases between the germline ends. CDR1 SGHDN and CDR2 FVKESK come from the germline V gene. The length of the CDR3 is 15 residues. CDR3 amino acids: CASSQDWTVNYGYTF. CDR3 nucleotides: TGTGCCAGCAGCCAAGACTGGACAGTTAACTATGGCTACACCTTC.

V is TRBV18 and J is TRBJ2-7, with D unresolved. V lost 2 bases and J lost 4, with 6 bases in between. CDR1 KGHSH and CDR2 LQKENI come from the germline V gene. The CDR3 loop spans 12 amino acids. In DNA, the CDR3 is TGTGCCAGCTCACCAGGGCTATACGAGCAGTACTTC. It translates to CASSPGLYEQYF.

This chain connects TRBV5-1 to TRBJ2-3, with D perhaps matching TRBD2 (5 bases). CDR1 and CDR2 (germline): SGHRS, YFSETQ. CDR3 size: 13 residues. Between the trimmed V and J ends, which lost 5 bases and 0 bases, there was a span of 7 bases. CDR3 region: CASSSGSTDTQYF. CDR3 in DNA: TGCGCCAGCAGTTCGGGAAGCACAGATACGCAGTATTTT.

This clone was detected only once. V is TRBV10-2 and J is TRBJ1-5, with TRBD1 as a possible D gene (6 bases). In germline, CDR1 is WSHSY, CDR2 SAAADI. The CDR3 sequence is 13 residues long. V lost 8 bases to trimming and J lost 0 bases, with 8 bases between them. The CDR3 here is CASGQNSNQPQHF. DNA for the CDR3: TGCGCCAGCGGACAGAATAGCAATCAGCCCCAGCATTTT.

V gene TRBV28 combines with J gene TRBJ2-7; a possible D gene is TRBD1 (6 bases). The germline gives CDR1 MDHEN, CDR2 SYDVKM. This CDR3 has 15 residues. V was clipped by 7 bases and J by 3 bases, with 19 bases between them. This CDR3 reads CASTAGASLSYEQYF. The CDR3 DNA reads TGTGCCAGCACCGCAGGGGCCTCGTTGAGCTACGAGCAGTACTTC.

The chain links TRBV5-6 to TRBJ2-7; TRBD2 matches 8 bases. The CDR3 is 15 amino acids. Germline loops: CDR1 SGHDT, CDR2 YYEEEE. The trim removed 1 base at V and 2 bases at J, leaving 5 bases unmatched. CDR3 loop: CASSLSSGGTYEQYF. CDR3 coding DNA: TGTGCCAGCAGCTTGTCCAGCGGGGGAACCTACGAGCAGTACTTC.

V gene TRBV4-1 combines with J gene TRBJ1-4, with D perhaps matching TRBD1 (5 bases). The CDR3 covers 15 residues. The V gene lost 1 base and the J gene lost 7 bases, with 13 bases spanning the gap. Germline values: CDR1 MGHRA, CDR2 YSYEKL. The CDR3 loop reads CASSQAGGGGEKLFF. The CDR3 nucleotides are TGCGCCAGCAGCCAAGCGGGGGGGGGTGGTGAAAAACTGTTTTTT.

This clone was seen only once. The chain is built from TRBV5-6 and TRBJ2-4; 7 bases fit TRBD1. This CDR3 has 15 residues. V was clipped by 3 bases and J by 0 bases; unmatched bases: 3. Germline loops: CDR1 SGHDT, CDR2 YYEEEE. CDR3 sequence reads: CASSSYRGAKNIQYF. The CDR3 region has the DNA TGTGCCAGCAGCTCGTACAGGGGAGCCAAAAACATTCAGTACTTC.

The V call is TRBV5-6, the J call TRBJ2-1; TRBD2 is a possible D gene (5 bases). The germline CDR1 and CDR2 sequences are SGHDT and YYEEEE. The V and J ends lost 4 bases and 6 bases respectively, with 14 bases between them. CDR3 size: 14 residues. CDR3 sequence reads: CASSGRGYANEQFF. DNA for the CDR3: TGTGCCAGCAGCGGGCGAGGGTACGCCAATGAGCAGTTCTTC.

The rearrangement links TRBV28 to TRBJ2-7; 9 bases fit TRBD2. The length of the CDR3 is 15 residues. J lost 1 base, V lost 11 bases, and 12 bases had no gene match. Germline CDR1 is MDHEN and CDR2 is SYDVKM. For the CDR3, the DNA is TGTGCCTTGGGCGAAGCGGGAGGCCGGTCCTACGAGCAGTACTTC. It is translated as CALGEAGGRSYEQYF.

The chain has TRBV28 and TRBJ1-5; no clear D. The CDR3 sequence is 15 residues long. Trimming cost V 2 bases and J 4 bases, with 12 bases left between them. The germline CDR1 and CDR2 sequences are MDHEN and SYDVKM. CDR3 coding DNA: TGTGCCAGCAGTTTAAGTGGAGGGAAGAATCAGCCCCAGCATTTT. Translated: CASSLSGGKNQPQHF.

The chain carries TRBV6-5 and TRBJ1-2, with 11 bases fitting TRBD1. Unmatched junction bases numbered 9, after V lost 5 bases and J lost 7 bases. The CDR3 is 15 residues long. Per the germline V gene, CDR1 is MNHEY and CDR2 is SVGAGI. The CDR3 DNA reads as TGTGCCAGCAGTATCGGACAGGGGGCCTCCCTTGGCTACACCTTC. Its protein product is CASSIGQGASLGYTF.

The chain couples TRBV6-5 to TRBJ2-5; TRBD1 aligns across 9 bases. Trimming removed 7 bases from V and 5 bases from J; junction bases left unmatched: 11. The CDR3 is 15 amino acids. Germline values: CDR1 MNHEY, CDR2 SVGAGI. The CDR3 sequence: CASKALNRGRETQYF. In nucleotides, the CDR3 is TGTGCCAGCAAGGCGCTAAACAGGGGGCGCGAGACCCAGTACTTC.